A single sample gave rise to the 10 T cell receptor beta chains below, sequenced in a study of blood T cell repertoires in COVID-19. Some clones are missing from TCRdb's copy, which holds only in-frame ones; the method was immunoSEQ multiplex PCR. The sample holds about 300,000 clones, 70% to 90% seen once. The specimen sequenced was PBMCs or T cells enriched from blood (not recorded which). The receptors were sampled from a woman aged 30 to 39 who had recovered from COVID-19.

The chain combines TRBV12-3 or TRBV12-4 with TRBJ1-5; D call uncertain. CDR3 length: 13 residues. Trimming pared 3 bases from V and 7 bases from J, leaving 10 bases between. The CDR3 reads CASSFHRRQPQHF. CDR3 bases: TGTGCCAGCAGTTTCCATAGGAGGCAGCCCCAGCATTTT.

The rearrangement links TRBV6-2 or TRBV6-3 to TRBJ2-7, with 9 positions matching TRBD2. Germline V gene sequence: CDR1 MNHEY, CDR2 SVGEGT. J lost 7 bases, V lost 0 bases, and 4 bases had no gene match. The CDR3 totals 14 residues. Written as DNA, the CDR3 is TGTGCCAGCAGTTACTCGGTCCTAGCGGGGGAGCAGTACTTC. Translating gives CASSYSVLAGEQYF.

The chain uses TRBV4-1 and TRBJ1-4, with D perhaps TRBD1 (6 bases). CDR3 length: 17 amino acids. Trimming shortened V by 5 bases and J by 6 bases, and 22 bases separated the two germline ends. CDR1 and CDR2 (germline): MGHRA, YSYEKL. CDR3 in amino acids: CASSRPGAGAKDEKLFF. The DNA for the CDR3 is TGCGCCAGCAGCAGACCTGGCGCGGGGGCAAAAGATGAAAAACTGTTTTTT.

The rearrangement joins TRBV7-3 to TRBJ2-2; 9 bases are shared with TRBD1. V was pared by 0 bases and J by 5 bases, with 4 bases of the junction left unmatched. This CDR3 spans 16 amino acids. Germline V gives CDR1 SGHTA, CDR2 FQGTGA. The CDR3 nucleotides read TGTGCCAGCAGCTTAACACAGGGGGCGCGGACCGGGGAGCTGTTTTTT. It specifies CASSLTQGARTGELFF. The entire variable domain, with the rest obtained from reference TRBV7-3 and TRBJ2-2, is as follows: GAGVSQTPSNKVTEKGKYVELRCDPISGHTALYWYRQSLGQGPEFLIYFQGTGAADDSGLPNDRFFAVRPEGSVSTLKIQRTERGDSAVYLCASSLTQGARTGELFFGEGSRLTVL.

The CDR3 loop reads CASSLDREEAFF. CDR3 sequence (DNA): TGTGCCAGCAGCTTAGACAGGGAGGAAGCTTTCTTT. The rearrangement links TRBV7-9 to TRBJ1-1, with D possibly TRBD1 on 6 matching bases. The CDR3 covers 12 residues. V was cut by 1 base and J by 8 bases, with 8 bases left in between. Germline V gene sequence: CDR1 SEHNR, CDR2 FQNEAQ (reference sequence).

This sequence joins TRBV29-1 and TRBJ2-6, with 7 bases identical to TRBD2. The CDR3 is made up of 14 amino acids. Trimming cost V 7 bases and J 1 base; bases outside gene matches: 4. Germline CDR1 reads SQVTM; CDR2 reads ANQGSEA. CDR3 nucleotide sequence: TGCAGCGCGGGAGGAGGTTCTGGGGCCAACGTCCTGACTTTC. Its protein product is CSAGGGSGANVLTF. The full variable domain, in which reference TRBV29-1 and TRBJ2-6 provide the parts outside the CDR3, is SAVISQKPSRDICQRGTSLTIQCQVDSQVTMMFWYRQQPGQSLTLIATANQGSEATYESGFVIDKFPISRPNLTFSTLTVSNMSPEDSSIYLCSAGGGSGANVLTFGAGSRLTVL.

With regard to this clone: The same CDR3 is also encoded by other DNA sequences in this sample. The chain is built from TRBV5-4 and TRBJ1-3; 8 bases align to TRBD1. Trimming cost V 3 bases and J 3 bases; bases outside gene matches: 2. The CDR3 runs 14 residues. Germline loops: CDR1 SGHNT, CDR2 YYREEE (reference sequence). This CDR3 is CASSSTGVGNTIYF. CDR3 nucleotide sequence: TGTGCCAGCAGCTCGACAGGGGTTGGAAACACCATATATTTT.

The V and J genes are TRBV6-2 or TRBV6-3 and TRBJ1-5; no definite D call. Germline V lookup: CDR1 MNHEY, CDR2 SVGEGT. There are 17 residues in the CDR3. V shed 2 bases and J shed 1 base, with 15 bases lying between them. The CDR3 is CASSYDAGGRSNQPQHF. The DNA of the CDR3 is TGTGCCAGCAGTTACGACGCGGGAGGGAGAAGCAATCAGCCCCAGCATTTT.

The V and J genes are TRBV3-1 (or the pseudogene TRBV3-2) and TRBJ1-4, with 7 bases fitting TRBD1. Unmatched junction bases numbered 9, after V lost 1 base and J lost 4 bases. The CDR3 has 17 amino acids. The germline V gene has CDR1 LGHDT and CDR2 YNNKEL (reference sequence). The CDR3 here is CASSQGEGTASNEKLFF. CDR3 DNA: TGTGCCAGCAGCCAAGGGGAAGGGACAGCGAGTAATGAAAAACTGTTTTTT.

The rearrangement links TRBV30 to TRBJ2-3, with D perhaps matching TRBD1 (5 bases). Germline CDR1 GTSNPN, CDR2 SVGIG (reference sequence). Trimming removed 3 bases from V and 7 bases from J, with 8 bases in between. This CDR3 region has 11 residues. The DNA of the CDR3 is TGTGCCTGGAGCCAGGGTCATACGCAGTATTTT. It is translated as CAWSQGHTQYF.